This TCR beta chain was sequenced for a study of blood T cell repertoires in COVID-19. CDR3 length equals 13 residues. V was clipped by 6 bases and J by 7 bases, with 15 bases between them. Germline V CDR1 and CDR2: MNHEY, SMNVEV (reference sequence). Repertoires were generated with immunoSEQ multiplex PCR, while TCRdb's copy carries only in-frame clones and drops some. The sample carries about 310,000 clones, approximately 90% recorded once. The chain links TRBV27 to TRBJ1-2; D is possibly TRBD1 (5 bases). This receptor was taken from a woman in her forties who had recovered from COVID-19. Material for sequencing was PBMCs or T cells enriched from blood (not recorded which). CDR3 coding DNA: TGTGCCAGCAGCCCTGGACGGGGGTCTGGCTACACCTTC. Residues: CASSPGRGSGYTF.